This T cell receptor (beta chain) was retrieved from a study of monozygotic twins with inflammatory bowel disease. This CDR3 is built from 15 residues. Germline CDR1 is SGHAT and CDR2 is FQNNGV. Findings and limits, study-wide: IBD-affected twins scored below their healthy co-twins in TCRbeta diversity (inverse Simpson). Data gave no support to a single strong signal or clonotype associated with IBD. No difference in repertoire similarity was seen between concordant and discordant twins, possibly because power was limited.

TCRdb re-called the 5' RACE reads and gives one entry per CDR3 protein, without DNA. The sample table includes some 170,000 distinct CDR3 sequences. With respect to this clonotype: The target antigen is unknown.

This sequence joins TRBV11-2 and TRBJ2-7; absent DNA, TCRdb's TRBD1 call cannot be checked. The receptor comes from a human donor with ulcerative colitis or Crohn's disease, or a healthy co-twin of an affected twin (not recorded which). Material for sequencing was blood. The CDR3 loop reads CASSLDPGPLSQQYF.